Listed here are 5 T cell receptor beta chains from one sample, sequenced in a study of T cell clones after liver transplantation. Only in-frame clones appear in the TCRdb table, and some are missing; sequencing was by immunoSEQ multiplex PCR. Of approximately 25,000 clones in the sample, over 55% are singletons; the top ten hold approximately 2.9%. The source material was CD4+ T cells from blood, sampled before liver transplant. These receptors were taken from a human donor who received a liver transplant.

V gene TRBV11-2 combines with J gene TRBJ2-2; D not certain. The germline V gene has CDR1 SGHAT and CDR2 FQNNGV. The CDR3 length is 14 residues. V shed 6 bases and J shed 2 bases, with 10 bases lying between them. The DNA of the CDR3 is TGTGCCAGCAGGTCCGGAACCAACACCGGGGAGCTGTTTTTT. Amino acid sequence: CASRSGTNTGELFF. The whole variable domain, remainder taken from reference TRBV11-2 and TRBJ2-2, is EAGVAQSPRYKIIEKRQSVAFWCNPISGHATLYWYQQILGQGPKLLIQFQNNGVVDDSQLPKDRFSAERLKGVDSTLKIQPAKLEDSAVYLCASRSGTNTGELFFGEGSRLTVL.

V gene TRBV2 combines with J gene TRBJ2-7; 8 nucleotides line up with TRBD1. Germline CDR1 SNHLY, CDR2 FYNNEI. The V gene end was trimmed by 8 bases and the J gene end by 3 bases; junction bases not matched to a gene: 6. The CDR3 sequence is 13 residues long. CDR3: CASPGQVFYEQYF. CDR3 bases: TGTGCCAGCCCGGGACAGGTCTTCTACGAGCAGTACTTC.

This clone occurred a few times. The chain uses TRBV9 and TRBJ1-4; 8 bases match TRBD1. This CDR3 region has 14 residues. Trimming cost V 4 bases and J 8 bases; bases outside gene matches: 7. Germline V CDR1 and CDR2: SGDLS, YYNGEE. Here the CDR3 reads CASSPTGAREKLFF. CDR3 DNA: TGTGCCAGCAGCCCGACAGGGGCGAGAGAAAAACTGTTTTTT. Filled out from reference TRBV9 and TRBJ1-4, the complete variable domain reads DSGVTQTPKHLITATGQRVTLRCSPRSGDLSVYWYQQSLDQGLQFLIQYYNGEERAKGNILERFSAQQFPDLHSELNLSSLELGDSALYFCASSPTGAREKLFFGSGTQLSVL.

In its sample, this clone was seen a few times. The V call is TRBV30, the J call TRBJ1-3, with D possibly matching TRBD1 (6 bases). Germline V CDR1 and CDR2: GTSNPN, SVGIG (reference sequence). The CDR3 extends over 15 amino acids. V dropped 4 bases and J dropped 0 bases, with 13 bases sitting between them. DNA of the CDR3: TGTGCCTGGACGTACCTACAGGGCTCTGGAAACACCATATATTTT. Its protein is CAWTYLQGSGNTIYF.

The chain combines TRBV30 with TRBJ2-5; 8 bases line up with TRBD1. The CDR3 length is 13 residues. The trim removed 5 bases at V and 5 bases at J, leaving 7 bases unmatched. Per the germline V gene, CDR1 is GTSNPN and CDR2 is SVGIG (reference sequence). CDR3 protein: CAWVQGAHETQYF. The CDR3 nucleotides are TGTGCCTGGGTGCAGGGGGCACACGAGACCCAGTACTTC.